Each of the 28 T cell receptor beta chains below was sequenced from the same sample in a study of cytotoxic CD8 clonotypes in ibrutinib-treated CLL (TCRdb year 2021). The sample's time point label, in plain terms: about 11 months on ibrutinib. Libraries came from the immunoSEQ multiplex PCR assay. The source is immuneACCESS, and TCRdb retained only in-frame sequences with V and J called. Part of the clones is not carried over; for the studies checked, unresolved V genes explain less than half of this, and the remainder is unexplained. The sample yields about 50,000 clones; roughly 70% were counted once. The ten largest make up about two fifths of the sample. The sequences come from PBMCs, collected after 12 months of ibrutinib treatment. The receptors come from a human donor with chronic lymphocytic leukemia.

This clone was observed once. Here the CDR3 reads CASSEQTSGSGGELFF. The DNA of the CDR3 is TGTGCCAGCAGTGAACAGACTAGCGGGAGTGGCGGGGAGCTGTTTTTT. The chain combines TRBV6-1 with TRBJ2-2, with 12 bases that match TRBD2. CDR1 and CDR2 from the germline V gene are MNHNS and SASEGT. Trimming took 2 bases from V and 7 from J; bases not matched to a gene: 5. The length of the CDR3 is 16 residues.

This clone was detected ten times or more. The chain links TRBV5-4 to TRBJ2-5, with 14 nucleotides matching TRBD2. J lost 4 bases, V lost 4 bases, and 6 bases had no gene match. Germline V lookup: CDR1 SGHNT, CDR2 YYREEE (reference sequence). The CDR3 runs to 16 residues. The CDR3 region is CASSTGTSGSLETQYF. CDR3 nucleotide sequence: TGTGCCAGCAGCACCGGGACTAGCGGGAGCCTAGAGACCCAGTACTTC. Full variable domain (rest looked up from reference TRBV5-4 and TRBJ2-5): ETGVTQSPTHLIKTRGQQVTLRCSSQSGHNTVSWYQQALGQGPQFIFQYYREEENGRGNFPPRFSGLQFPNYSSELNVNALELDDSALYLCASSTGTSGSLETQYFGPGTRLLVL.

This clone was picked up a small number of times. The J gene is TRBJ2-7, the V gene TRBV7-9; D might be TRBD1 or TRBD2, each matching 5 bases. The CDR3 covers 15 residues. Trimming left V 5 bases short and J 3 bases short, with 17 bases between. Per germline, CDR1 SEHNR and CDR2 FQNEAQ (reference sequence). Here the CDR3 reads CASSPLGAQIYEQYF. The CDR3 DNA reads as TGTGCCAGCAGCCCCCTCGGGGCCCAGATCTACGAGCAGTACTTC.

The chain combines TRBV4-1 with TRBJ2-1; D ambiguous. The V end was cut by 1 base, the J end by 16 bases, with 23 bases between. The CDR3 length is 15 residues. The germline V gene has CDR1 MGHRA and CDR2 YSYEKL. For the CDR3, the DNA is TGCGCCAGCAGCCAAGCTCGCGAAAAGGGCCGCTATTTCTTCTTC. It translates to CASSQAREKGRYFFF.

This clone has just a few counts. This rearrangement joins TRBV5-1 to TRBJ2-3, with 8 positions matching TRBD2. Germline CDR1 SGHRS, CDR2 YFSETQ. V gave up 2 bases and J gave up 1 base; unmatched junction bases: 3. The CDR3 totals 15 residues. The CDR3 bases are TGCGCCAGCAGCTTTACTAGCGGCCGCACAGATACGCAGTATTTT. It yields the protein CASSFTSGRTDTQYF.

V and J are TRBV9 and TRBJ2-1; D not certain. V was pared by 6 bases and J by 1 base, with 11 bases between. Germline CDR1 reads SGDLS; CDR2 reads YYNGEE. The CDR3 extends over 14 amino acids. In DNA form, the CDR3 reads TGTGCCAGCACCCGCGTTGAATCCTACAATGAGCAGTTCTTC. Translation gives CASTRVESYNEQFF. The whole variable domain, remainder taken from reference TRBV9 and TRBJ2-1, is DSGVTQTPKHLITATGQRVTLRCSPRSGDLSVYWYQQSLDQGLQFLIQYYNGEERAKGNILERFSAQQFPDLHSELNLSSLELGDSALYFCASTRVESYNEQFFGPGTRLTVL.

The chain is built from TRBV7-9 and TRBJ1-2; 9 bases fit TRBD1. Germline V gene lookup returns CDR1 SEHNR and CDR2 FQNEAQ (reference sequence). The CDR3 covers 14 residues. The V gene end was trimmed by 5 bases and the J gene end by 2 bases; junction bases not matched to a gene: 3. The CDR3 here is CASSLGQGNYGYTF. The CDR3 nucleotides read TGTGCCAGCAGCCTGGGACAGGGAAACTATGGCTACACCTTC.

This chain uses TRBV28 with TRBJ1-3; the D is unclear. CDR3 length: 15 amino acids. Deletions cut 2 bases from V and 0 bases from J, with 8 bases between. The germline gives CDR1 MDHEN, CDR2 SYDVKM. The CDR3: CASSLAFGSGNTIYF. CDR3 bases: TGTGCCAGCAGTTTAGCCTTCGGCTCTGGAAACACCATATATTTT.

This clone appeared once. This rearrangement joins TRBV7-2 to TRBJ2-2; TRBD1 matches at 10 bases. The CDR3 consists of 16 residues. V lost 5 bases and J lost 4; bases outside the gene matches: 7. Germline V gene sequence: CDR1 SGHTA, CDR2 FQGNSA. The CDR3 DNA reads as TGTGCCAGCAGCAAACTACGGACAGGGGGCACCGGGGAGCTGTTTTTT. Translating gives CASSKLRTGGTGELFF. The full variable domain, rest sourced from reference TRBV7-2 and TRBJ2-2, is GAGVSQSPSNKVTEKGKDVELRCDPISGHTALYWYRQSLGQGLEFLIYFQGNSAPDKSGLPSDRFSAERTGGSVSTLTIQRTQQEDSAVYLCASSKLRTGGTGELFFGEGSRLTVL.

This clone was seen only once. The chain recombines TRBV5-4 with TRBJ2-7; TRBD2 might be the D (6 bases). Trimming removed 3 bases from V and 3 bases from J, with 19 bases in between. Germline V CDR1 and CDR2: SGHNT, YYREEE (reference sequence). The CDR3 spans 16 residues. The CDR3 coding sequence is TGTGCCAGCAGCTGGAAGTCGGGAGTTCCTAACTACGAGCAGTACTTC. It is translated as CASSWKSGVPNYEQYF.

The chain joins TRBV28 to TRBJ2-3, with 13 bases lining up with TRBD2. V lost 5 bases, J lost 9 bases, and 11 bases stayed unmatched. Germline lookup yields CDR1 MDHEN and CDR2 SYDVKM. This CDR3 region has 16 residues. The CDR3 loop is CASSRPGLAGPGTQYF. Written as DNA, the CDR3 is TGTGCCAGCAGTCGTCCGGGACTAGCGGGGCCCGGGACGCAGTATTTT.

The rearrangement joins TRBV10-3 to TRBJ2-6, with unresolved D. Germline V gene lookup returns CDR1 ENHRY and CDR2 SYGVKD. The CDR3 covers 18 residues. The V end was cut by 0 bases, the J end by 1 base, with 13 bases between. The DNA for the CDR3 is TGTGCCATCAGTGAGTCGAAGTACAGAGAGTCTGGGGCCAACGTCCTGACTTTC. Translated: CAISESKYRESGANVLTF.

The chain is built from TRBV14 and TRBJ1-3; D is undetermined. Trimming removed 3 bases at V and 8 bases at J, with 11 bases between. The CDR3 contains 13 residues. Germline V lookup: CDR1 SGHDN, CDR2 FVKESK. This chain's CDR3 is CASSQIPSHTIYF. The CDR3 DNA reads TGTGCCAGCAGCCAGATCCCCTCCCACACCATATATTTT.

J is TRBJ2-1 and V is TRBV28; 11 bases are a match to TRBD2. After removal of 1 base from V and 6 bases from J, the junction contained 11 bases not matched to a gene. CDR3 length: 18 amino acids. The V gene's germline CDR1 is MDHEN and CDR2 SYDVKM. CDR3 sequence reads: CASSLYAGLAGGVNEQFF. As DNA, the CDR3 is TGTGCCAGCAGTTTATATGCTGGGCTAGCGGGAGGTGTCAATGAGCAGTTCTTC.

This clone was observed a handful of times. This chain uses TRBV2 with TRBJ2-1, with TRBD2 matching 10 bases. Germline V CDR1 and CDR2: SNHLY, FYNNEI. This CDR3 is 15 amino acids long. V lost 7 bases to trimming and J lost 6 bases; unmatched junction nucleotides: 9. Written as DNA, the CDR3 is TGTGCCAGCACCCCCCTAGCGGGAGAAACCAATGAGCAGTTCTTC. It is translated as CASTPLAGETNEQFF. The full variable domain, completed using reference TRBV2 and TRBJ2-1, is EPEVTQTPSHQVTQMGQEVILRCVPISNHLYFYWYRQILGQKVEFLVSFYNNEISEKSEIFDDQFSVERPDGSNFTLKIRSTKLEDSAMYFCASTPLAGETNEQFFGPGTRLTVL.

This CDR3 is CASSRAEYNQPQHF. For the CDR3, the DNA is TGTGCCAGCAGCCGGGCCGAATACAATCAGCCCCAGCATTTT. V and J are TRBV9 and TRBJ1-5; D gene uncertain. Germline CDR1 SGDLS, CDR2 YYNGEE. This CDR3 spans 14 amino acids. V lost 4 bases to trimming and J lost 3 bases, with 11 bases between them.

As regards this clone: One end of the junction is discordant with germline, which a read error may explain. Here the CDR3 DNA reads TGTGCTAGCAGCCTAGCGGGAGATATCAACACCGGGGAGCTGTTTTTT. Protein sequence: CASSLAGDINTGELFF. The chain couples TRBV7-7 to TRBJ2-2; 10 bases line up with TRBD2. The germline V gene has CDR1 SSHAT and CDR2 FNYEAQ (reference sequence). This CDR3 region has 16 residues.

The chain carries TRBV9 and TRBJ2-5, with TRBD1 matching over 9 bases. This CDR3 is 16 amino acids long. Trimming took 0 bases from V and 5 from J; bases not matched to a gene: 8. The germline CDR1 and CDR2 sequences are SGDLS and YYNGEE. The CDR3 DNA follows: TGTGCCAGCAGCGTAGGAATAACAGGGGGCCGGGAGACCCAGTACTTC. This gives the protein CASSVGITGGRETQYF.

The chain carries TRBV5-1 and TRBJ2-1, with 12 bases matching TRBD2. The CDR3 is 14 residues long. With 0 bases clipped from V and 15 bases from J, the junction kept 7 bases outside the gene matches. CDR1 is SGHRS and CDR2 is YFSETQ in the germline V gene. The CDR3 DNA follows: TGCGCCAGCAGCTTGGGGACTAGCGGGGAGGACGCGTTCTTC. Translated, it gives CASSLGTSGEDAFF.

This clone was picked up one time. The chain recombines TRBV5-8 with TRBJ1-5; maybe TRBD1 (6 bases). The CDR3 contains 14 residues. V dropped 4 bases and J dropped 11 bases, with 19 bases sitting between them. Germline loops: CDR1 SGHTS, CDR2 YDEGEE. In DNA, the CDR3 is TGTGCCAGCAGCGTAGGACAGTTTCCATCAGCCCAGCATTTT. Translation gives CASSVGQFPSAQHF.

This chain connects TRBV4-2 to TRBJ2-4, with 7 bases that match TRBD2. The CDR3 sequence is 18 residues long. V dropped 0 bases and J dropped 1; count of bases not matched to a gene: 9. Germline V gene data show CDR1 as LGHNA and CDR2 as YNFKEQ. The CDR3 here is CASSQDHWEGLAKNIQYF. The DNA of the CDR3 is TGTGCCAGCAGCCAAGATCACTGGGAGGGGTTGGCCAAAAACATTCAGTACTTC.

The chain is built from TRBV2 and TRBJ2-7; 9 bases match TRBD1. CDR1 and CDR2 from the germline V gene are SNHLY and FYNNEI. There are 15 residues in the CDR3. Unmatched junction bases numbered 10, after V lost 6 bases and J lost 4 bases. The CDR3 spells CASSKEGDRGYEQYF. The CDR3 region has the DNA TGTGCCAGCAGCAAGGAGGGTGACAGGGGGTACGAGCAGTACTTC.

The rearrangement links TRBV7-6 to TRBJ2-3; D is unclear. Germline lookup yields CDR1 SGHVS and CDR2 FNYEAQ. The CDR3 totals 15 residues. V was clipped by 6 bases and J by 2 bases, with 15 bases between them. The CDR3 DNA is TGTGCCAGCAGTGCTCGAATGGGCTTCACAGATACGCAGTATTTT. It codes for CASSARMGFTDTQYF.

The chain has TRBV7-7 and TRBJ2-1, with 8 bases aligning to TRBD2. The V segment lost 3 bases and the J segment 7 bases; nucleotides outside the gene matches: 8. Germline CDR1 reads SSHAT; CDR2 reads FNYEAQ (reference sequence). The CDR3 extends over 15 amino acids. CDR3 region: CASSLFIGRANEQFF. The DNA for the CDR3 is TGTGCCAGCAGCTTGTTTATCGGGAGGGCGAATGAGCAGTTCTTC.

This chain links TRBV6-1 with TRBJ1-2, with 8 bases fitting TRBD1. With 6 bases clipped from V and 4 bases from J, the junction kept 4 bases outside the gene matches. CDR3 length: 13 amino acids. Germline loops: CDR1 MNHNS, CDR2 SASEGT. The CDR3 region has the DNA TGTGCCAGCAGCTTGACAGGGGTCTATGGCTACACCTTC. Residues: CASSLTGVYGYTF.

V is TRBV19 and J is TRBJ2-3; 12 bases line up with TRBD2. Germline CDR1 reads LNHDA; CDR2 reads SQIVND (reference sequence). Losses at the gene ends were 6 bases for V and 6 bases for J; bases not matched to a gene: 10. The CDR3 runs to 16 residues. CDR3 loop: CASRQLAGGRRDTQYF. For the CDR3, the DNA is TGTGCCAGTAGGCAACTAGCGGGAGGACGCAGGGATACGCAGTATTTT.

This clone was recorded a few times. The chain joins TRBV19 to TRBJ2-2; 13 nucleotides agree with TRBD2. Losses at the gene ends were 7 bases for V and 3 bases for J; bases not matched to a gene: 8. Germline lookup yields CDR1 LNHDA and CDR2 SQIVND (reference sequence). The CDR3 is made up of 17 amino acids. The CDR3 is CASTKWTSGSYTGELFF. CDR3 in DNA: TGTGCCAGTACCAAGTGGACTAGCGGGAGTTACACCGGGGAGCTGTTTTTT. Variable domain in full (rest from reference TRBV19 and TRBJ2-2): DGGITQSPKYLFRKEGQNVTLSCEQNLNHDAMYWYRQDPGQGLRLIYYSQIVNDFQKGDIAEGYSVSREKKESFPLTVTSAQKNPTAFYLCASTKWTSGSYTGELFFGEGSRLTVL.

The chain combines TRBV2 with TRBJ2-7; TRBD1 matches at 7 bases. J gave up 5 bases and V 5 bases, and 6 bases lay outside the gene matches. CDR1 is SNHLY and CDR2 is FYNNEI in the germline V gene. The CDR3 runs to 13 residues. The CDR3 protein is CASSRQGMNEQYF. CDR3 coding DNA: TGTGCCAGCAGTCGACAGGGTATGAACGAGCAGTACTTC.